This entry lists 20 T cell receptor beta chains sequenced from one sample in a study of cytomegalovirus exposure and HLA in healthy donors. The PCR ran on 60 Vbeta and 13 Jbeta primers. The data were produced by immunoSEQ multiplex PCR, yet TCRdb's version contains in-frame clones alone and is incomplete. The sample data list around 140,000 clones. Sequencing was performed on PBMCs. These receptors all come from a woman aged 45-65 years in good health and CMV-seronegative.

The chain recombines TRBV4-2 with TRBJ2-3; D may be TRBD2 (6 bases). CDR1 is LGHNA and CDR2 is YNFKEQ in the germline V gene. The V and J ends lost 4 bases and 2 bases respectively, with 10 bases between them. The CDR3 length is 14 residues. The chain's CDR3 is CASSPIAVTDTQYF. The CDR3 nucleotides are TGTGCCAGCAGCCCCATAGCGGTCACAGATACGCAGTATTTT.

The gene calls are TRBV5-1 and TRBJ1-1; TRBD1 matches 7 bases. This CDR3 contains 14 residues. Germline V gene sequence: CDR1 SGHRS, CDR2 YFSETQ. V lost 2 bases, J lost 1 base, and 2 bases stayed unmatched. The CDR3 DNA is TGCGCCAGCAGCTTAGGGACAGCGAACACTGAAGCTTTCTTT. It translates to CASSLGTANTEAFF.

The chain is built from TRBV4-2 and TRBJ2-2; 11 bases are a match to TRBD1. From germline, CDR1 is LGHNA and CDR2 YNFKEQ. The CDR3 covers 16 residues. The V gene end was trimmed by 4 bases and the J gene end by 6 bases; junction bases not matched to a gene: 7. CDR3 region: CASSPLQDRGPGELFF. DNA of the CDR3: TGTGCCAGCAGCCCCTTGCAGGACAGGGGGCCCGGGGAGCTGTTTTTT.

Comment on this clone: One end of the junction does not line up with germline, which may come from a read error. The CDR3 region is CTSRPGGDTDTQYF. The CDR3 DNA reads TGTACCAGCAGACCGGGGGGAGACACAGATACGCAGTATTTT. J is TRBJ2-3 and V is TRBV6-1, with 7 bases fitting TRBD2. This CDR3 has 14 amino acids. The germline V gene has CDR1 MNHNS and CDR2 SASEGT.

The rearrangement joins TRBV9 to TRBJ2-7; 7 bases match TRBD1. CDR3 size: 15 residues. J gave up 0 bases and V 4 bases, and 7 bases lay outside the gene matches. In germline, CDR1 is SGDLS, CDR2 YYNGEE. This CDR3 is CASSPRQGPSYEQYF. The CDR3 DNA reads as TGTGCCAGCAGCCCCCGACAGGGTCCCTCCTACGAGCAGTACTTC.

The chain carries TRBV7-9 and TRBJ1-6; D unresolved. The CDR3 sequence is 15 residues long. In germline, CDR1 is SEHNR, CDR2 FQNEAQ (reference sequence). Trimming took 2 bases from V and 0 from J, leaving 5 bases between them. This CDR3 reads CASSLSSSYNSPLHF. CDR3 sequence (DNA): TGTGCCAGCAGCTTATCCAGCTCCTATAATTCACCCCTCCACTTT. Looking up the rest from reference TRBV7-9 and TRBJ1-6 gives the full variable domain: DTGVSQNPRHKITKRGQNVTFRCDPISEHNRLYWYRQTLGQGPEFLTYFQNEAQLEKSRLLSDRFSAERPKGSFSTLEIQRTEQGDSAMYLCASSLSSSYNSPLHFGNGTRLTVT.

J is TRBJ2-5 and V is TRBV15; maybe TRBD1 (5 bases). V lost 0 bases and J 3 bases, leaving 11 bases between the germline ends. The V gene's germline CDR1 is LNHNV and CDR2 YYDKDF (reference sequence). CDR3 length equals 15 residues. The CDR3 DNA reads TGTGCCACCAGCAGAGATTTCCCAGGGAAAGAGACCCAGTACTTC. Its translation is CATSRDFPGKETQYF.

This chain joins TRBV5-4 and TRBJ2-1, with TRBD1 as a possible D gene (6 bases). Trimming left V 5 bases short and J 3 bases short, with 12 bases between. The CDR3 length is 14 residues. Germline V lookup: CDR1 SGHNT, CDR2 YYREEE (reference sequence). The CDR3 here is CASRERDIYNEQFF. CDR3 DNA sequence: TGTGCCAGCAGGGAGAGGGACATCTACAATGAGCAGTTCTTC.

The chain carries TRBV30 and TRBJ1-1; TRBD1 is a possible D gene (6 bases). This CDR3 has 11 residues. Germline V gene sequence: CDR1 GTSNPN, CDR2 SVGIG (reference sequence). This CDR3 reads CAGQGTSEAFF. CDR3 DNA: TGTGCTGGTCAGGGGACATCTGAAGCTTTCTTT.

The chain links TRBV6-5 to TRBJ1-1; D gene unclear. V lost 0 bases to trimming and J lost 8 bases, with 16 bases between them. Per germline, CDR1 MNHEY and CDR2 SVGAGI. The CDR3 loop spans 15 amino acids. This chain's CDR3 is CASSYSSPPEGEAFF. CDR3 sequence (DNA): TGTGCCAGCAGTTACTCGAGCCCCCCGGAGGGCGAAGCTTTCTTT.

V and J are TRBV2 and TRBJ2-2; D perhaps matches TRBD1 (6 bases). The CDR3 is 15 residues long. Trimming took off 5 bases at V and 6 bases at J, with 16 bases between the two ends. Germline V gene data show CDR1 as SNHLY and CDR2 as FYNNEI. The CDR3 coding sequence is TGTGCCAGCAGTAGGGGGATTCTAGTGTCCGGGGAGCTGTTTTTT. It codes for CASSRGILVSGELFF.

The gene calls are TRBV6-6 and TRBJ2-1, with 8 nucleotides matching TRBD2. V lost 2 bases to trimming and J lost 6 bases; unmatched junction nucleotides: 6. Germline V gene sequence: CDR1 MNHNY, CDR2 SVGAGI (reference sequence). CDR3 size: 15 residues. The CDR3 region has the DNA TGTGCCAGCAGTTACCCGGGAGGGTTGGGCAATGAGCAGTTCTTC. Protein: CASSYPGGLGNEQFF.

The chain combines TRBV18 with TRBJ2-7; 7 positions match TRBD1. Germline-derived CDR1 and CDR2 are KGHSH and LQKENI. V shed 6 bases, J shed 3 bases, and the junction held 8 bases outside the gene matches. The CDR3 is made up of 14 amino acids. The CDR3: CASSLGTDYYEQYF. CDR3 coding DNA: TGTGCCAGCTCCCTCGGGACAGACTACTACGAGCAGTACTTC. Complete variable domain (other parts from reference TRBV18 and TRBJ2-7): NAGVMQNPRHLVRRRGQEARLRCSPMKGHSHVYWYRQLPEEGLKFMVYLQKENIIDESGMPKERFSAEFPKEGPSILRIQQVVRGDSAAYFCASSLGTDYYEQYFGPGTRLTVT.

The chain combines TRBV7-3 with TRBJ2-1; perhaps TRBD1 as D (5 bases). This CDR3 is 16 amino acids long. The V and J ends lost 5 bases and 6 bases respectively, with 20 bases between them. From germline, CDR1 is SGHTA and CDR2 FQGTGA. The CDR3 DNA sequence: TGTGCCAGCAGCCATGGGTGCGGACAAGCGTTCAATGAGCAGTTCTTC. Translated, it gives CASSHGCGQAFNEQFF.

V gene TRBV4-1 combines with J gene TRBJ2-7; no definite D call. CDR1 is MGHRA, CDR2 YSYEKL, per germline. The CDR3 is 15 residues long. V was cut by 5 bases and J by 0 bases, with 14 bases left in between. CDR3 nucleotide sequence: TGCGCCAGCAGCAACATGACAAAGAGCTCCTACGAGCAGTACTTC. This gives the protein CASSNMTKSSYEQYF.

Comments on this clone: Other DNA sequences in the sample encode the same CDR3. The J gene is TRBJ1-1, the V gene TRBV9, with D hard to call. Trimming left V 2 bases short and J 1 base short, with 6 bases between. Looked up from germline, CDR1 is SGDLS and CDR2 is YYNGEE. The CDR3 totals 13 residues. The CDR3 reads CASSVSGNTEAFF. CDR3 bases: TGTGCCAGCAGCGTCTCGGGGAACACTGAAGCTTTCTTT.

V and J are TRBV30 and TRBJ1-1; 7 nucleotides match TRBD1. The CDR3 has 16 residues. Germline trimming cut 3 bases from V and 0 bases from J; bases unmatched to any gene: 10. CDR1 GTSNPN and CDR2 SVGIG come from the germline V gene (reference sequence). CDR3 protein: CAWSLGRQGLNTEAFF. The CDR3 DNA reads TGTGCCTGGAGCCTTGGACGACAGGGCCTGAACACTGAAGCTTTCTTT.

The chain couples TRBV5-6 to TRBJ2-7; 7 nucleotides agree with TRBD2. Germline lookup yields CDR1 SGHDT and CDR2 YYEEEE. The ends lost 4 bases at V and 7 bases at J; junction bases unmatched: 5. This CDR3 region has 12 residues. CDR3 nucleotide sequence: TGTGCCAGCAGCCCCGGGCGGGGGGAGCAGTACTTC. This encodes CASSPGRGEQYF.

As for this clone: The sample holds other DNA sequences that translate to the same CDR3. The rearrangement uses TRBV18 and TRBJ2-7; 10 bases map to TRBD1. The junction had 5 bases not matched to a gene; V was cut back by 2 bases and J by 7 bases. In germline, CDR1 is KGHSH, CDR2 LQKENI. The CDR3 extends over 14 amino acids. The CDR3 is CASSPRTGGGEQYF. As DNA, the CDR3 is TGTGCCAGCTCACCAAGGACAGGGGGAGGTGAGCAGTACTTC.

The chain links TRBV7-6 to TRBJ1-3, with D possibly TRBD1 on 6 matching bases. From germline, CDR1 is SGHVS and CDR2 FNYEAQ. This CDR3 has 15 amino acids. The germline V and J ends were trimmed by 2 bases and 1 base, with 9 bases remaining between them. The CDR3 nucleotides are TGTGCCAGCAGCTTATTCAGGGGATCTGGAAACACCATATATTTT. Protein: CASSLFRGSGNTIYF.